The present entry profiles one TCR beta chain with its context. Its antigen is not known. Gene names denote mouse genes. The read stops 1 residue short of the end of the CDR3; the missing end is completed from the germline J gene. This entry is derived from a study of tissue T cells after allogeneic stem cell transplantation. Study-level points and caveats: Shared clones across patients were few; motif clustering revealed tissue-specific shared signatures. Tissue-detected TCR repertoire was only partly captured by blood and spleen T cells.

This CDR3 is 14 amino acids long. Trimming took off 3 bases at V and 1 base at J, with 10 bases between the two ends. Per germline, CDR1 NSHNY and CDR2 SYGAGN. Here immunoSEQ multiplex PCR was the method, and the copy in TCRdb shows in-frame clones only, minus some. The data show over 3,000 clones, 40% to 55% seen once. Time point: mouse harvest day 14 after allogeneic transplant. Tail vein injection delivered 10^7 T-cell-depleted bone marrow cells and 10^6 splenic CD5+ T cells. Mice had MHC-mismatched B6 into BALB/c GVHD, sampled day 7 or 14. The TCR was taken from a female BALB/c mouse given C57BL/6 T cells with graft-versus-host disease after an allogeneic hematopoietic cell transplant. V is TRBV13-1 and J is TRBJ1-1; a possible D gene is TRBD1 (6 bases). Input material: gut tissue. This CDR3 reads CASSARDKNTEVFF. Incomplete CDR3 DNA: TGTGCCAGCAGTGCCCGGGACAAAAACACAGAAGTCTTC.